This T cell receptor beta chain emerged from a study of blood T cells in healthy people across ages. Germline values: CDR1 DFQATT, CDR2 SNEGSKA (reference sequence). Trimming stripped 0 bases from V and 6 bases from J, with 12 bases between. The CDR3 covers 14 residues. Study-level points and caveats: Naive T cell percentage and TCR beta diversity correlated strongly.

The sample holds a few counts of this clonotype. Its antigen is still unknown. A second 7 to 11 cycle PCR used barcoded and J-beta primers. TCRdb redid the calling of the 5' RACE reads with MiXCR, one entry per CDR3 protein. The repertoire includes 550,000 to 650,000 distinct CDR3 sequences, over 25% of them detected once, and about 3.3% sits in the top ten. These same records also appear under a second study, on T cells of mothers and their children. This second report adds: No clone of persistent microchimeric T cells was detected.

The V and J genes are TRBV20-1 and TRBJ1-5; D possibly corresponds to TRBD1 (6 bases). Sequenced input: blood. The receptor comes from a boy aged 2 to 10 in good health. The CDR3 region is CSARDLGGRQPQHF. The CDR3 DNA sequence: TGCAGTGCTAGAGATTTGGGGGGGCGTCAGCCCCAGCATTTT.